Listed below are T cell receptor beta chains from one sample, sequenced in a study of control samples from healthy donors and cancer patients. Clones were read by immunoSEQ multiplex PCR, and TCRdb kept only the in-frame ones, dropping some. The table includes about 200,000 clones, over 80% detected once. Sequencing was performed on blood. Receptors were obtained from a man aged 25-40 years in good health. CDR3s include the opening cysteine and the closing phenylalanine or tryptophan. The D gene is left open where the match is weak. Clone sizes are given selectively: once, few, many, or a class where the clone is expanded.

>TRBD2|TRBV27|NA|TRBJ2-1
TGTGCCAGCAGTCCCCTAGCGGGGGGGCAATCCAATGAGCAGTTCTTC
CASSPLAGGQSNEQFF
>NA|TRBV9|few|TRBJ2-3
TGTGCCAGCAGCGACCTCGGGGCCGATACGCAGTATTTT
CASSDLGADTQYF
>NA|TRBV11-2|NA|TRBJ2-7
TGTGCCAGCAGCTTTCCAGGGAAGCAGTACTTC
CASSFPGKQYF
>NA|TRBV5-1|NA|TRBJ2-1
TGCGCCAGCAGCCCCGGGTGGGGGGCGGACTCCTACAATGAGCAGTTCTTC
CASSPGWGADSYNEQFF
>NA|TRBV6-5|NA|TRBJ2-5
TGTGCCAGCAGTTACCCCCCGACAGGAGCCGGGACCCAGTACTTC
CASSYPPTGAGTQYF
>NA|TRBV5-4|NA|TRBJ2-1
TGTGCCAGCAGCTTGGGGGGCCTTTATGGCAATGAGCAGTTCTTC
CASSLGGLYGNEQFF
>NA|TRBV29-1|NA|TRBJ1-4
TGCAGCGTTGAAACGCCGGGCCTGAAACTGTTTTTT
CSVETPGLKLFF
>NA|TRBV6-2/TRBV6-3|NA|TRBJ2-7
TGTGCCAGCAGTTACTCAGACAAGCCCTACGAGCAGTACTTC
CASSYSDKPYEQYF
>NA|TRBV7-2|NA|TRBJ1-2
TGTGCCAGCAGCTCCCGGACAGACCGTGGCTACACCTTC
CASSSRTDRGYTF
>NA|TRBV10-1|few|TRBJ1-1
TGCGCCAGCAGTGAGGGCAGGGTGAACACTGAAGCTTTCTTT
CASSEGRVNTEAFF
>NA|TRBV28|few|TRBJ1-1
TGTGCCAGCAGAGAACCGTCACAGGAGAGAGCTTTCTTT
CASREPSQERAFF
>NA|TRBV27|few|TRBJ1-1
TGTGCCAGCAGTTTACAGGGACGTACTGAAGCTTTCTTT
CASSLQGRTEAFF
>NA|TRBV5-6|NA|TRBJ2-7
TGTGCCAGCAGCCGACCGGGGCAGGGACTCTACGAGCAGTACTTC
CASSRPGQGLYEQYF
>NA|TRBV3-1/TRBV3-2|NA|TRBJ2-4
TGTGCCAGCAGCCAAGATATCGGGCAGACGTTAGCCAAAAACATTCAGTACTTC
CASSQDIGQTLAKNIQYF
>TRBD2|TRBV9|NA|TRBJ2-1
TGTGCCAGCAGCGGCCCCCCTGGCGGGGGGGCGCATGAGCAGTTCTTC
CASSGPPGGGAHEQFF
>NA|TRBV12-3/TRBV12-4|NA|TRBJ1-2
TGTGCCAGCAGTGAGAGAGGTCACTATGGCTACACCTTC
CASSERGHYGYTF
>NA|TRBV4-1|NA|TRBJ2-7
TGCGCCAGCAGCCAAGAAACATGGGTCGGCTGGGGTAGCTCCTACGAGCAGTACTTC
CASSQETWVGWGSSYEQYF
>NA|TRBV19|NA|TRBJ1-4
TGTGCCAGTAGTATAGGCGCAACTAATGAAAAACTGTTTTTT
CASSIGATNEKLFF
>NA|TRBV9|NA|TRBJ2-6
TGTGCCAGCAGCGCCCCCGTCAAGAACTCTGGGGCCAACGTCCTGACTTTC
CASSAPVKNSGANVLTF
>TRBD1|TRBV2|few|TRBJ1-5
TGTGCCAGCAGTGTGACAGGGGATCAGCCCCAGCATTTT
CASSVTGDQPQHF
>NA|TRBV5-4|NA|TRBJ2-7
TGTGCCAGCAGCTCACAGGGAAACTCCTACGAGCAGTACTTC
CASSSQGNSYEQYF
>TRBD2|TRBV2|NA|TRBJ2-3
TGTGCCAGCATGATAGCGGGGGCAATCACAGATACGCAGTATTTT
CASMIAGAITDTQYF
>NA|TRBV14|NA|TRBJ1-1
TGTGCCAGCAACCGACAGGCGAACGCTGAAGCTTTCTTT
CASNRQANAEAFF
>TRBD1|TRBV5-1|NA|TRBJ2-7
TGCGCCAGCAGCGGGCCGCGGGACAGGGTAAGGAACGAGCAGTACTTC
CASSGPRDRVRNEQYF
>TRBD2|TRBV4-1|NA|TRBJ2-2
TGCGCCAGCAGCCTCAGACTAGCGGGGGACACCGGGGAGCTGTTTTTT
CASSLRLAGDTGELFF
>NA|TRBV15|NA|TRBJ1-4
TGTGCCACCAGCAGGGTTACGGGGCGCGGTGAAAAACTGTTTTTT
CATSRVTGRGEKLFF
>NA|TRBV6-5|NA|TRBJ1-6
TGTGCCAGCTGCAGGCAGGGTGTGAATTCACCCCTCCACTTT
CASCRQGVNSPLHF
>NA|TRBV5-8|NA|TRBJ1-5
TGTGCCAGCAGCTTGTGGGGGGATCAGCCCCAGCATTTT
CASSLWGDQPQHF
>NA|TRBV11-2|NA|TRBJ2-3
TGTGCCAGCAGCTTAAATGTATCCGGTACGCAGTATTTT
CASSLNVSGTQYF
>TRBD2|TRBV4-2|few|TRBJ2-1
TGTGCCAGCAGCCAAGATTCAGCGACTAGCAATTCAAATGAGCAGTTCTTC
CASSQDSATSNSNEQFF
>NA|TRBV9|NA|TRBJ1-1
TGTGCCAGCAGCGTAGCCCTCGATCTAGAAGCTTTCTTT
CASSVALDLEAFF
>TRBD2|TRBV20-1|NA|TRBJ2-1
TGCAGTGCTAGTCGGAGCGGGGGGGCCCCAAATGAGCAGTTCTTC
CSASRSGGAPNEQFF
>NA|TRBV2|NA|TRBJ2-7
TGTGCCAGCAGCAATCTTCTGAGGGAGCTCAGCGAGCAGTACTTC
CASSNLLRELSEQYF
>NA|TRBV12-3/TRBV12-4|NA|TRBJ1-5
TGTGCCAGCAGTTTACTAAATCAGCCCCAGCATTTT
CASSLLNQPQHF
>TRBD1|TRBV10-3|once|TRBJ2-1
TGTGCCATCAGTGAGGGGCAGGGGGAGAGGAATGAGCAGTTCTTC
CAISEGQGERNEQFF
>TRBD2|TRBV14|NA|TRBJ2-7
TGTGCCAGCAGCCGTACTAGCGGGGGGGCCGGTGAGCAGTACTTC
CASSRTSGGAGEQYF
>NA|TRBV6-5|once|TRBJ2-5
TGTGCCAGCTTCGGGGCCCAAGAGACCCAGTACTTC
CASFGAQETQYF
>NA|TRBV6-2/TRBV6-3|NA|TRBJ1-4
TGTGCCAGCAGTTGGTCGAGGGAAAAACTGTTTTTT
CASSWSREKLFF
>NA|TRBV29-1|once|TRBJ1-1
TGCAGCGGGACGGGGAACACTGAAGCTTTCTTT
CSGTGNTEAFF
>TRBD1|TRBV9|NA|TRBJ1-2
TGTGCCAGCAGCGCAGGGGGCAGGAATGGCTACACCTTC
CASSAGGRNGYTF
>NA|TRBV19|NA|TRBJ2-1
TGTGCCAGTAGTATAGGTGATTGGACTGGGAATGAGCAGTTCTTC
CASSIGDWTGNEQFF
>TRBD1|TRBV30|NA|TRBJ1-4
TGTGCCTGGAGTGTACTGGACAGGGACGAAAAACTGTTTTTT
CAWSVLDRDEKLFF
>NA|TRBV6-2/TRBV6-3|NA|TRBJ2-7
TGTGCCAGCAGTTATTTAGTCGGAGGGCTAGTCGAATCCGAGCAGTACTTC
CASSYLVGGLVESEQYF
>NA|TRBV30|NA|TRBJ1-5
TGTGCCTGGAGTAAGGGAGCCAATCAGCCCCAGCATTTT
CAWSKGANQPQHF
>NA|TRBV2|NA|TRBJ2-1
TGTGCCAGCAGTGAAAACAGGGTGGGGTACAATGAGCAGTTCTTC
CASSENRVGYNEQFF
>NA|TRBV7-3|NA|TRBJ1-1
TGTGCCAGCAGCTTTGATGGCACTGAAGCTTTCTTT
CASSFDGTEAFF
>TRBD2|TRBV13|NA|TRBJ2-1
TGTGCCAGCAGCTTAGCCACTAGCGGGACCAACAATGAGCAGTTCTTC
CASSLATSGTNNEQFF